Below are 10 T cell receptor beta chains sequenced from a single sample in a study of cytomegalovirus exposure and HLA in healthy donors. The data were produced by immunoSEQ multiplex PCR, yet TCRdb's version contains in-frame clones alone and is incomplete. The repertoire has under 200,000 clones, approximately 96% of them found once; the top ten carry about 0.89%. The specimen sequenced was PBMCs. All receptors derive from a woman aged 18-29 years in good health and CMV-seronegative.

The chain links TRBV27 to TRBJ2-5, with D perhaps matching TRBD2 (5 bases). The J call is in doubt because the DNA end fits TRBJ2-7 better. The CDR3 is 14 amino acids. Germline CDR1 and CDR2: MNHEY and SMNVEV (reference sequence). The CDR3, as DNA: TGTGCCAGCAGTCCAGGACTGCCTTCCTACGAGCAGTACTTC. Translated, it gives CASSPGLPSYEQYF.

The V call is TRBV2, the J call TRBJ2-1; 7 bases fit TRBD2. Trimming removed 6 bases from V and 0 bases from J; junction bases left unmatched: 5. Per germline, CDR1 SNHLY and CDR2 FYNNEI. CDR3 size: 15 residues. Here the CDR3 DNA reads TGTGCCAGCAGCGTCGGGGGGAGCTCCTACAATGAGCAGTTCTTC. Translating gives CASSVGGSSYNEQFF. The full variable domain, with the rest looked up from reference TRBV2 and TRBJ2-1, is EPEVTQTPSHQVTQMGQEVILRCVPISNHLYFYWYRQILGQKVEFLVSFYNNEISEKSEIFDDQFSVERPDGSNFTLKIRSTKLEDSAMYFCASSVGGSSYNEQFFGPGTRLTVL.

This clone was detected only once. The chain couples TRBV27 to TRBJ1-2; no definite D call. The V gene lost 5 bases and the J gene lost 4 bases, with 17 bases spanning the gap. The CDR3 runs to 15 residues. Germline assignment: CDR1 MNHEY and CDR2 SMNVEV (reference sequence). The CDR3: CASSPRGGMGYGYTF. In DNA, the CDR3 is TGTGCCAGCAGTCCCCGGGGAGGAATGGGCTATGGCTACACCTTC.

The genes are TRBV10-1 and TRBJ2-4; TRBD1 matches at 8 bases. CDR1 is WNHNN, CDR2 SYGVQD, per germline (reference sequence). The CDR3 is 15 residues long. The trim removed 7 bases at V and 2 bases at J, leaving 7 bases unmatched. The CDR3 DNA reads as TGCGCCAGCAAAGTCCAGGGGGCTTCCAAAAACATTCAGTACTTC. Translation: CASKVQGASKNIQYF.

This sequence joins TRBV11-2 and TRBJ2-3; 8 positions agree with TRBD2. CDR3 length equals 17 residues. Looked up from germline, CDR1 is SGHAT and CDR2 is FQNNGV. The J segment lost 3 bases and the V segment lost 1 base, leaving 9 bases of the junction unmatched. CDR3 DNA: TGTGCCAGCAGCTTAGGGGGGCGCGGGGGGCGTACAGATACGCAGTATTTT. Its translation: CASSLGGRGGRTDTQYF.

This clone was seen more than once but under ten times. The chain uses TRBV7-8 and TRBJ2-7; 7 positions match TRBD2. V lost 5 bases to trimming and J lost 6 bases; unmatched junction nucleotides: 4. The CDR3 runs 12 residues. The germline V gene encodes CDR1 SGHVS and CDR2 FQNEAQ. This chain's CDR3 is CASSPGGTEQYF. The CDR3 DNA reads as TGTGCCAGCAGCCCCGGGGGGACCGAGCAGTACTTC.

The CDR3 DNA reads as TGTGCCAGTAGTATAGGGACAGGGAACGAGCAGTACTTC. Translating gives CASSIGTGNEQYF. The chain is built from TRBV19 and TRBJ2-7; 8 bases agree with TRBD1. The CDR3 totals 13 residues. The germline V gene has CDR1 LNHDA and CDR2 SQIVND (reference sequence). Losses at the gene ends were 1 base for V and 5 bases for J; bases not matched to a gene: 1.

CDR3: CATDQGNEQYF. CDR3 bases: TGTGCCACAGATCAGGGAAACGAGCAGTACTTC. The gene calls are TRBV7-8 and TRBJ2-7; a weak D match, TRBD1 (5 bases). In germline, CDR1 is SGHVS, CDR2 FQNEAQ. Trimming took 10 bases from V and 5 from J, leaving 12 bases between them. The CDR3 length is 11 residues.

This rearrangement joins TRBV18 to TRBJ2-7; 9 bases match TRBD1. There are 16 residues in the CDR3. Germline CDR1 and CDR2: KGHSH and LQKENI. J was trimmed by 5 bases and V by 1 base; bases with no gene match: 9. The CDR3 nucleotides are TGTGCCAGCTCACCACTAGGGACAGGGTTTTTTGACGAGCAGTACTTC. Its protein is CASSPLGTGFFDEQYF.

V is TRBV11-2 and J is TRBJ1-1; the D gene is possibly TRBD1 (5 bases). Trimming removed 4 bases at V and 2 bases at J, with 14 bases between. Germline-derived CDR1 and CDR2 are SGHAT and FQNNGV. The CDR3 has 15 residues. CDR3 residues: CASSSQRDRNTEAFF. The CDR3 DNA reads as TGTGCCAGCAGCTCCCAGAGAGACAGAAACACTGAAGCTTTCTTT. Full variable domain (outside the CDR3, taken from reference TRBV11-2 and TRBJ1-1): EAGVAQSPRYKIIEKRQSVAFWCNPISGHATLYWYQQILGQGPKLLIQFQNNGVVDDSQLPKDRFSAERLKGVDSTLKIQPAKLEDSAVYLCASSSQRDRNTEAFFGQGTRLTVV.